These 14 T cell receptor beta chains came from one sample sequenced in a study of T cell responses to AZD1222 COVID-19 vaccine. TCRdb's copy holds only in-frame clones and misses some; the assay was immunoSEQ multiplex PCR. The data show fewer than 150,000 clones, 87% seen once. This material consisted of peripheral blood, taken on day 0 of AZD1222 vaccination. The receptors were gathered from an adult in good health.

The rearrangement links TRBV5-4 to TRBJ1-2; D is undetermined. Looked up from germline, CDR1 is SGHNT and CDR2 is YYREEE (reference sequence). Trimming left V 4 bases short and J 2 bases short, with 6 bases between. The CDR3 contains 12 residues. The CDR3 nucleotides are TGTGCCAGCAGCCCCAACAACTATGGCTACACCTTC. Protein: CASSPNNYGYTF.

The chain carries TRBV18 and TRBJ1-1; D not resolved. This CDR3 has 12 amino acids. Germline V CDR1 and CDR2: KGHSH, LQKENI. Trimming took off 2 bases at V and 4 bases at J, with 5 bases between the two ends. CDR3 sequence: CASSPGSTEAFF. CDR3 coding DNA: TGTGCCAGCTCACCAGGTAGCACTGAAGCTTTCTTT.

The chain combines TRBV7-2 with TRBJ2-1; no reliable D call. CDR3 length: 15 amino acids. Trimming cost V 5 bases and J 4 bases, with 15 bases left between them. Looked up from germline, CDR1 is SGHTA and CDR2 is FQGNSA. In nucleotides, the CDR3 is TGTGCCAGCAGCCCCGGGTTAGCTTTGTACAATGAGCAGTTCTTC. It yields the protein CASSPGLALYNEQFF.

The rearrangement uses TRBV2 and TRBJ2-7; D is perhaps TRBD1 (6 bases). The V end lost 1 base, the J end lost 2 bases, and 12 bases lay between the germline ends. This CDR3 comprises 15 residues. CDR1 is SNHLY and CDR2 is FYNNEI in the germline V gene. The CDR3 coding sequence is TGTGCCAGCAGTGAAGGCAGGGGCAGTCCCTACGAGCAGTACTTC. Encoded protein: CASSEGRGSPYEQYF.

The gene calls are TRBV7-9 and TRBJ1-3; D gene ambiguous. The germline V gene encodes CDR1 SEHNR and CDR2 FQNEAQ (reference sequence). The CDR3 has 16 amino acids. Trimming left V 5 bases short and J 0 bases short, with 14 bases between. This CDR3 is CASSPFAYRSGNTIYF. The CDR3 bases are TGTGCCAGCAGCCCATTCGCGTACCGCTCTGGAAACACCATATATTTT.

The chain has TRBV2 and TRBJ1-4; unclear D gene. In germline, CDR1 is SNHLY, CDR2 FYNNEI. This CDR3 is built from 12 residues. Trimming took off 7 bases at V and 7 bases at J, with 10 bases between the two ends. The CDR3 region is CASKAGGEKLFF. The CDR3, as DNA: TGTGCCAGCAAGGCGGGAGGTGAAAAACTGTTTTTT.

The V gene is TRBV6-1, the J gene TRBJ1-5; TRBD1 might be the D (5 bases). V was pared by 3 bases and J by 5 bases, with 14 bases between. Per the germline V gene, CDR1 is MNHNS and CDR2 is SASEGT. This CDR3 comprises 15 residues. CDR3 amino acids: CASSEILGVDQPQHF. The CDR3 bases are TGTGCCAGCAGTGAGATCCTGGGGGTCGATCAGCCCCAGCATTTT.

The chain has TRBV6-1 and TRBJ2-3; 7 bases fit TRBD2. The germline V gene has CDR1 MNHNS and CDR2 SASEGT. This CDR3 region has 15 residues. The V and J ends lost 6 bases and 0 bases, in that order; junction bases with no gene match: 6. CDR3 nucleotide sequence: TGTGCCAGCAGGCCACTAGCGCTAAGCACAGATACGCAGTATTTT. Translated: CASRPLALSTDTQYF.

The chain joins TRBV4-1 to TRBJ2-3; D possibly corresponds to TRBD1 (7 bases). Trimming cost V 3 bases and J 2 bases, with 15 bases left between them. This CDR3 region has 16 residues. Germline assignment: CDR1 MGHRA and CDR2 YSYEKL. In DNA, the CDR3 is TGCGCCAGCAGCCACCCCAGGGGGGTGGTCACAGATACGCAGTATTTT. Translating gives CASSHPRGVVTDTQYF.

The CDR3, as DNA: TGTGCCAGCAGCCAAGTGGGAGTCTCCTACGAGCAGTACTTC. Its translation is CASSQVGVSYEQYF. The chain is built from TRBV4-2 and TRBJ2-7, with D possibly matching TRBD2 (5 bases). Trimming stripped 1 base from V and 0 bases from J, with 7 bases between. This CDR3 contains 14 residues. The germline gives CDR1 LGHNA, CDR2 YNFKEQ.

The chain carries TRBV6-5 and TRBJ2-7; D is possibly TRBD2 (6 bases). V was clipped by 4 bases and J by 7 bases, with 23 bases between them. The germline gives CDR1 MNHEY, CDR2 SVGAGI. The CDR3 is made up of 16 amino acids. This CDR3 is CASSSPLSGGLSEQYF. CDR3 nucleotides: TGTGCCAGCAGTTCTCCCCTCTCTGGAGGGCTGAGTGAGCAGTACTTC.

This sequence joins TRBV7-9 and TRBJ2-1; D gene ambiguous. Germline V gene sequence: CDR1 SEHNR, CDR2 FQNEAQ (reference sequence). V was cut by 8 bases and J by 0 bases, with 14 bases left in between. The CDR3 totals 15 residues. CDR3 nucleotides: TGTGCCAGCGCGTCGATTAGAGGCTCCTACAATGAGCAGTTCTTC. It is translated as CASASIRGSYNEQFF.

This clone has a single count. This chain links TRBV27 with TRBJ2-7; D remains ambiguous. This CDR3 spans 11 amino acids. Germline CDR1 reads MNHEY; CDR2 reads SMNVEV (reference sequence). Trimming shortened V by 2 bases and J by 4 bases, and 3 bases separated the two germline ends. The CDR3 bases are TGTGCCAGCAGTTTACGGTACGAGCAGTACTTC. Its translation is CASSLRYEQYF.

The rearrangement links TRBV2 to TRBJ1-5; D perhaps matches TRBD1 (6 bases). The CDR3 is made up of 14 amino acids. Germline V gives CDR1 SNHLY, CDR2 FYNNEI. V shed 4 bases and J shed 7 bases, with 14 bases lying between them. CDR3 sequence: CASSVSQGRQPQHF. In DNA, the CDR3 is TGTGCCAGCAGTGTGTCCCAGGGGAGACAGCCCCAGCATTTT.